Listed below are T cell receptor beta chains from one sample, sequenced in a study of CD8+ T cells in alopecia areata. The method was immunoSEQ multiplex PCR; TCRdb's version includes in-frame clones alone and lacks a portion of them. The sample has about 200,000 clones, around three fifths seen once. Sequences were derived from CD4+ T cells sorted from blood, sampled at week 0. The receptors were gathered from a human donor with alopecia areata. Both conserved end residues are part of each CDR3. The D gene is left open where the match is weak. Expanded clones are given a class, and other clones once, few, many or no size at all.

v_call	clone_size	j_call	d_call	cdr3_aa	cdr3_nt
TRBV30	NA	TRBJ1-5	NA	CAWSGQSPGPQHF	TGTGCCTGGAGTGGACAGTCCCCCGGGCCCCAGCATTTT
TRBV23-1	medium-sized	TRBJ2-1	NA	CASSLIGTAYNEQFF	TGCGCCAGCAGCTTAATCGGGACTGCGTACAATGAGCAGTTCTTC
TRBV19	NA	TRBJ2-3	NA	CASSSQGTDTQYF	TGTGCCAGTAGTTCCCAGGGAACAGATACGCAGTATTTT
TRBV10-3	few	TRBJ2-1	NA	CAIGGNNEQFF	TGTGCCATCGGTGGGAACAATGAGCAGTTCTTC
TRBV2	NA	TRBJ1-2	TRBD1	CASSTGQDWHGYTF	TGTGCCAGCAGTACGGGACAGGACTGGCATGGCTACACCTTC
TRBV6-5	NA	TRBJ2-5	NA	CASSRGETQYF	TGTGCCAGCAGCCGAGGGGAGACCCAGTACTTC
TRBV5-1	NA	TRBJ2-1	TRBD2	CASSGLGASGEGSYNEQFF	TGCGCCAGCAGCGGGTTAGGGGCTAGCGGGGAGGGCTCCTACAATGAGCAGTTCTTC
TRBV7-3	many	TRBJ2-7	NA	CASSSLPSSYEQYF	TGTGCCAGCAGCTCTCTGCCTAGCTCCTACGAGCAGTACTTC
TRBV13	NA	TRBJ2-6	NA	CASSLGRFGQTGANVLTF	TGTGCCAGCAGCTTAGGCCGTTTCGGACAGACTGGGGCCAACGTCCTGACTTTC
TRBV27	many	TRBJ1-6	NA	CASRSPQANSPLHF	TGTGCCAGCCGCTCCCCACAGGCCAATTCACCCCTCCACTTT
TRBV29-1	NA	TRBJ1-2	NA	CSVAGQRNYGYTF	TGCAGCGTGGCCGGACAGAGGAACTATGGCTACACCTTC
TRBV7-8	NA	TRBJ2-5	NA	CASSLSQNPRTKTQYF	TGTGCCAGCAGCTTATCGCAGAACCCCCGGACAAAGACCCAGTACTTC
TRBV5-4	NA	TRBJ2-6	NA	CASSQGSGSGANVLTF	TGTGCCAGCAGCCAGGGATCGGGCTCTGGGGCCAACGTCCTGACTTTC
TRBV29-1	NA	TRBJ2-7	NA	CSVESSGRFGPYEQHF	TGCAGCGTTGAATCCTCGGGCAGGTTCGGACCCTACGAGCAGCACTTC
TRBV18	NA	TRBJ1-5	NA	CASSRGVQDQPQHF	TGTGCCAGCTCACGAGGGGTTCAGGATCAGCCCCAGCATTTT
TRBV30	NA	TRBJ2-7	TRBD1	CAWSVGTGVSEQYF	TGTGCCTGGAGTGTCGGGACAGGAGTGAGCGAGCAGTACTTC
TRBV7-3	few	TRBJ2-3	TRBD1	CASTRDRGTDTQYF	TGTGCCAGCACCCGGGACAGGGGAACGGATACGCAGTATTTT
TRBV18	NA	TRBJ2-7	TRBD2	CASSASGRGTYEQYF	TGTGCCAGCTCAGCTAGCGGGAGGGGGACCTACGAGCAGTACTTC
TRBV7-9	NA	TRBJ2-7	NA	CASSLELGSGEQYF	TGTGCCAGCAGCTTAGAGCTAGGATCGGGGGAGCAGTACTTC
TRBV7-9	NA	TRBJ1-1	NA	CASSPVAGLGTEAFF	TGTGCCAGCAGCCCAGTGGCAGGGTTGGGCACTGAAGCTTTCTTT
TRBV7-6	NA	TRBJ1-2	NA	CASSQDGVFYGYTF	TGTGCCAGCAGCCAAGATGGGGTCTTCTATGGCTACACCTTC
TRBV5-4	NA	TRBJ2-2	TRBD1	CASRTGGGSGELFF	TGTGCCAGCAGGACAGGGGGCGGTTCCGGGGAGCTGTTTTTT
TRBV2	NA	TRBJ1-1	NA	CASNQDRNTEAFF	TGTGCCAGCAACCAGGACAGGAACACTGAAGCTTTCTTT
TRBV29-1	few	TRBJ1-1	NA	CSAAKATEAFF	TGCAGCGCCGCCAAGGCCACTGAAGCTTTCTTT
TRBV29-1	NA	TRBJ2-7	TRBD1	CSVTVGQGANEQYF	TGCAGCGTCACGGTGGGACAGGGGGCAAACGAGCAGTACTTC
TRBV9	few	TRBJ1-3	NA	CASSPTSGNTIYF	TGTGCCAGCAGCCCGACCTCTGGAAACACCATATATTTT
TRBV29-1	NA	TRBJ2-7	NA	CSVRKRMDSYEQYF	TGCAGCGTTCGGAAACGCATGGACTCCTACGAGCAGTACTTC
TRBV4-2	NA	TRBJ2-7	TRBD2	CASSQEDGGGAAYEQYF	TGTGCCAGCAGCCAAGAAGATGGCGGGGGGGCGGCCTACGAGCAGTACTTC
TRBV29-1	NA	TRBJ2-7	TRBD1	CSVTGTGESSEYF	TGCAGCGTTACCGGGACAGGGGAGTCTTCGGAGTACTTC
TRBV30	NA	TRBJ1-1	NA	CAWSVTTTDTEAFF	TGTGCCTGGAGTGTTACCACGACAGATACTGAAGCTTTCTTT
TRBV7-2	few	TRBJ2-1	TRBD2	CASRATGTSDNEQFF	TGTGCCAGCAGAGCGACCGGGACTAGCGACAATGAGCAGTTCTTC
TRBV11-2	NA	TRBJ2-6	NA	CASRSLGANVLTF	TGTGCCAGCAGGTCCCTAGGGGCCAACGTCCTGACTTTC
TRBV7-8	few	TRBJ2-7	NA	CASSAIEGNHEQYF	TGTGCCAGCAGCGCCATAGAGGGGAACCACGAGCAGTACTTC
TRBV30	NA	TRBJ1-3	NA	CAWSRPPAGNTIYF	TGTGCCTGGAGCCGGCCCCCAGCTGGAAACACCATATATTTT
TRBV5-1	NA	TRBJ2-5	TRBD1	CASSFGTGGQETQYF	TGCGCCAGCAGCTTCGGGACAGGTGGCCAAGAGACCCAGTACTTC
TRBV5-1	NA	TRBJ1-1	NA	CASSLGQTNTEAFF	TGCGCCAGCAGCTTGGGACAAACGAACACTGAAGCTTTCTTT
TRBV5-1	NA	TRBJ2-5	NA	CASSSDEEETQYF	TGCGCCAGCAGCTCGGACGAGGAAGAGACCCAGTACTTC
TRBV29-1	once	TRBJ1-4	TRBD1	CSGSETGPNEKLFF	TGCAGCGGATCAGAGACAGGGCCTAATGAAAAACTGTTTTTT
TRBV2	many	TRBJ2-7	NA	CASSDLFYEQYF	TGTGCCAGCAGTGACCTTTTCTACGAGCAGTACTTC
TRBV7-8	few	TRBJ2-3	NA	CASSFRRPPDTQYF	TGTGCCAGCAGCTTTCGGCGCCCCCCAGATACGCAGTATTTT
TRBV29-1	NA	TRBJ2-2	NA	CSVEGATGELFF	TGCAGCGTTGAAGGGGCGACCGGGGAGCTGTTTTTT
TRBV6-1	few	TRBJ2-1	TRBD1	CASKGTDYNEQFF	TGTGCCAGCAAAGGGACAGACTACAATGAGCAGTTCTTC
TRBV4-1	few	TRBJ2-4	NA	CASSQESVVGGKNIQYF	TGCGCCAGCAGCCAAGAATCGGTAGTGGGGGGCAAAAACATTCAGTACTTC
TRBV7-2	few	TRBJ2-1	NA	CASSSRPGDEQFF	TGTGCCAGCAGCTCCCGGCCCGGGGATGAGCAGTTCTTC
TRBV7-2	NA	TRBJ2-1	TRBD2	CASSPMRGTSGRSEQFF	TGTGCCAGCAGCCCGATGAGGGGAACTAGCGGGAGGAGTGAGCAGTTCTTC
TRBV9	few	TRBJ2-1	TRBD1	CASSVATGAQGQFF	TGTGCCAGCAGCGTAGCAACAGGGGCTCAGGGGCAGTTCTTC
TRBV7-9	NA	TRBJ1-2	NA	CASSPEAGRGNYGYTF	TGTGCCAGCAGCCCTGAGGCGGGGAGGGGAAACTATGGCTACACCTTC
TRBV23-1	NA	TRBJ2-7	TRBD2	CASSRKGLATGEQYF	TGCGCCAGCAGTCGGAAAGGACTAGCGACGGGAGAGCAGTACTTC